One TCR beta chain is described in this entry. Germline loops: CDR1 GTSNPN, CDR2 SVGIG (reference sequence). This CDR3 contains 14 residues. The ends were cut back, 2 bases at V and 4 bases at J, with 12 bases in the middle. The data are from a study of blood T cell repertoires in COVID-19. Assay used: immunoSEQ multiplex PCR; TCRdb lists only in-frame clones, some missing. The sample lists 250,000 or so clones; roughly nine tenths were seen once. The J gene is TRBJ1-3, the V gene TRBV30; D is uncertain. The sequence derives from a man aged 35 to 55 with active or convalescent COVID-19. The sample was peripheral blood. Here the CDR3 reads CAWSKRSGGNTIYF. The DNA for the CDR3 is TGTGCCTGGAGTAAAAGGTCCGGGGGAAACACCATATATTTT.